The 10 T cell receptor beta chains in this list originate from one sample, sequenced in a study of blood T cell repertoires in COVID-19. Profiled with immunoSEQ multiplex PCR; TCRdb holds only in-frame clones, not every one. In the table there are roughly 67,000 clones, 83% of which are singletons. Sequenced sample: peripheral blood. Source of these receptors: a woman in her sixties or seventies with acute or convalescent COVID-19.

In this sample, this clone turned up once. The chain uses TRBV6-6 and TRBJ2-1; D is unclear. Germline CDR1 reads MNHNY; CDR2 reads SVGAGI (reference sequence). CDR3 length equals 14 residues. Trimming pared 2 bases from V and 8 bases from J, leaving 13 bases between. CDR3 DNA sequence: TGTGCCAGCAGTTACGTGATTCAACTCGATGAGCAGTTCTTC. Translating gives CASSYVIQLDEQFF.

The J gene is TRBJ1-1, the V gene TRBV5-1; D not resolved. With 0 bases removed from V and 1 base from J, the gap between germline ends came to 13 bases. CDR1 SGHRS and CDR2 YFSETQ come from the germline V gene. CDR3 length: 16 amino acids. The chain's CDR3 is CASSLALQRGNTEAFF. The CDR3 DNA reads TGCGCCAGCAGCTTGGCCTTACAAAGAGGGAACACTGAAGCTTTCTTT. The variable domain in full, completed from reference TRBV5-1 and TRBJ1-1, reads KAGVTQTPRYLIKTRGQQVTLSCSPISGHRSVSWYQQTPGQGLQFLFEYFSETQRNKGNFPGRFSGRQFSNSRSEMNVSTLELGDSALYLCASSLALQRGNTEAFFGQGTRLTVV.

CDR3 protein: CASSPQGGRGSPLHF. CDR3 coding DNA: TGTGCCAGCAGTCCCCAGGGGGGACGGGGCTCACCCCTCCACTTT. The genes are TRBV5-5 and TRBJ1-6; TRBD1 agrees at 7 bases. The CDR3 is 15 amino acids. The V segment lost 5 bases and the J segment 10 bases; nucleotides outside the gene matches: 12. Germline CDR1 SGHKS, CDR2 YYEKEE (reference sequence).

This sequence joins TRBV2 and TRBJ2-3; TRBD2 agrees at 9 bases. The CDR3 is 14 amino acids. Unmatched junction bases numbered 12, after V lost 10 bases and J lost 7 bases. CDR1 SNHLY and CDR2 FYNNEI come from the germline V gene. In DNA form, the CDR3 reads TGTGCCACCAAAGGGGGTAGCGGGGGAAATACGCAGTATTTT. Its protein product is CATKGGSGGNTQYF.

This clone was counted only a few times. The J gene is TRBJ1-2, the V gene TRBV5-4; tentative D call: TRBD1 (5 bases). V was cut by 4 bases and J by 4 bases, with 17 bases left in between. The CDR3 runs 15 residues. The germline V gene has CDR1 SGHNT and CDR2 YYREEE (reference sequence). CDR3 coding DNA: TGTGCCAGCAGCGGGACGGGGCGGGGCGGCTATGGCTACACCTTC. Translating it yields CASSGTGRGGYGYTF.

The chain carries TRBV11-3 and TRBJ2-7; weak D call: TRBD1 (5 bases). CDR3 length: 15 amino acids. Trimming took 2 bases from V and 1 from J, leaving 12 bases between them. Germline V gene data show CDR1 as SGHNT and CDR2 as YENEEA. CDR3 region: CASSLSTGVSYEQYF. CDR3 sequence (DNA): TGTGCCAGCAGCTTAAGTACAGGAGTATCCTACGAGCAGTACTTC.

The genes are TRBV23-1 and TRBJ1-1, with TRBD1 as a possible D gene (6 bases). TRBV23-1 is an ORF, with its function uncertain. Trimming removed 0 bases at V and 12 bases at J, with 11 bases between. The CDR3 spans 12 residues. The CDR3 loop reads CASSQSTGAPFF. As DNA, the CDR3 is TGCGCCAGCAGTCAATCGACAGGTGCACCTTTCTTT.

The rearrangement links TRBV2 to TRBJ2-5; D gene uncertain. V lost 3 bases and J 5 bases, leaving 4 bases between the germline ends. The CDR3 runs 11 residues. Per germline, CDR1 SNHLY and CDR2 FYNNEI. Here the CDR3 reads CASSDPETQYF. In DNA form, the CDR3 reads TGTGCCAGCAGTGACCCGGAGACCCAGTACTTC.

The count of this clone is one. The DNA of the CDR3 is TGTGCCATCAGTGAGTCCAGAGGAGGAGGGAATGAAAAACTGTTTTTT. It translates to CAISESRGGGNEKLFF. The chain joins TRBV10-3 to TRBJ1-4; D is unresolved. Germline CDR1 ENHRY, CDR2 SYGVKD. The ends were cut back, 0 bases at V and 5 bases at J, with 13 bases in the middle. This CDR3 comprises 16 residues.

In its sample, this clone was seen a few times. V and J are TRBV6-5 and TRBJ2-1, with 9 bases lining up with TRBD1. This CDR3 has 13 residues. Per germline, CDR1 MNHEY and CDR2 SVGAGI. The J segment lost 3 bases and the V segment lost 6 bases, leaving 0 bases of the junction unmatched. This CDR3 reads CASRGQGYNEQFF. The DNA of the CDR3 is TGTGCCAGCAGGGGACAGGGCTACAATGAGCAGTTCTTC.